This TCR beta chain was captured in a study of regulatory T cells in long-lasting Graves disease. Overall study findings and caveats: A limited number of samples was an acknowledged limitation. Shared public clonotypes totalled 2,741 in persistent patients, compared with roughly 970 in new patients. Preferential use of TRBV28, TRBJ1-2 and TRBJ2-5 was seen in persistent disease.

The germline V and J ends were trimmed by 0 bases and 7 bases, with 13 bases remaining between them. Germline V gene sequence: CDR1 SGHTA, CDR2 FQGNSA. This CDR3 contains 15 residues. This clonotype was seen many times. Its matching antigen is unknown. Time point noted: newly diagnosed GD, antithyroid drugs for less than 3 months. Making the TCR library involved RNA that had been extracted from PBMCs. Researchers made TCR beta libraries by using iRepertoire HTBI primers and running Arm-PCR on CDR3 regions. Each CDR3 protein gets one entry after TCRdb re-called the multiplex PCR reads with MiXCR. The repertoire holds about 370,000 distinct CDR3 sequences, with 15% as singletons.

The genes are TRBV7-2 and TRBJ2-1; possible D gene TRBD2, 6 bases. The sample here was peripheral blood mononuclear cells (PBMCs), taken at new diagnosis, from a patient treated with antithyroid drugs. The sequence was collected from a female donor with Graves disease. CDR3: CASSLAGGAGNEQFF. The CDR3 DNA sequence: TGTGCCAGCAGCTTAGCTGGCGGGGCGGGGAATGAGCAGTTCTTC.